A selection of T cell receptor beta chains follows, all from one sample in a study of identical twins. TCRdb re-derived calls from the 5' RACE reads in MiXCR, one entry per CDR3 protein. The sample has around 230,000 distinct CDR3 sequences, roughly a tenth seen once. Sample: memory (CD45RO+) T cells sorted from blood. The receptors shown here come from a woman aged 18-30 years in good health. Each CDR3 is given with its conserved first and last residue. A D gene is named only where the DNA matches it firmly. Only part of the rows carry a size: once, few, many, or a class if the clone is expanded.

abundance | j_gene | v_gene | d_gene | CDR3aa | CDR3nt
many | TRBJ2-2 | TRBV12-3/TRBV12-4 | NA | CASSSGGTGELFF | TGTGCCAGCAGTTCTGGCGGCACCGGGGAGCTGTTTTTT
many | TRBJ1-6 | TRBV12-3/TRBV12-4 | NA | CASSSANNSPLHF | TGTGCCAGCAGCTCGGCTAATAATTCACCCCTCCACTTT
many | TRBJ2-5 | TRBV29-1 | TRBD2 | CSVVPGTNQYF | TGCAGCGTTGTTCCCGGGACTAACCAGTACTTC
NA | TRBJ2-7 | TRBV5-1 | TRBD2 | CASSLGLATSYEQYF | TGCGCCAGCAGCTTGGGACTAGCGACCTCCTACGAGCAGTACTTC
NA | TRBJ2-1 | TRBV5-1 | NA | CASGGSSASSYNEQFF | TGCGCCAGCGGAGGATCAAGCGCAAGCTCCTACAATGAGCAGTTCTTC
few | TRBJ2-3 | TRBV15 | TRBD2 | CATSRRLAGDVTDTQYF | TGTGCCACCAGCAGGAGGCTAGCGGGAGATGTTACAGATACGCAGTATTTT
NA | TRBJ2-7 | TRBV18 | NA | CASSEGTLGREQYF | TGTGCCAGCTCTGAAGGGACGTTGGGGCGCGAGCAGTACTTC
NA | TRBJ1-1 | TRBV6-5 | NA | CASSYGAGRDPQEAFF | TGTGCCAGCAGTTATGGAGCCGGCCGGGACCCTCAGGAAGCTTTCTTT
NA | TRBJ2-2 | TRBV11-2 | TRBD2 | CASSSASGYTGELFF | TGTGCCAGCAGCTCCGCTAGCGGGTACACCGGGGAGCTGTTTTTT
NA | TRBJ2-3 | TRBV2 | NA | CASSGTRASTDTQYF | TGTGCCAGCAGCGGGACCCGTGCTAGCACAGATACGCAGTATTTT
NA | TRBJ2-7 | TRBV20-1 | TRBD2 | CSALIAGLTYEQYF | TGCAGTGCTCTTATAGCGGGCTTAACCTACGAGCAGTACTTC
NA | TRBJ1-4 | TRBV12-3/TRBV12-4 | NA | CASSLHGGDEKLFF | TGTGCCAGCAGTCTCCACGGAGGGGATGAAAAACTGTTTTTT
many | TRBJ2-3 | TRBV20-1 | NA | CSARDYIVADTQYF | TGCAGTGCTAGGGATTACATCGTGGCAGATACGCAGTATTTT
few | TRBJ2-7 | TRBV5-1 | NA | CASSPGEDEQYF | TGCGCCAGCAGCCCGGGAGAGGACGAGCAGTACTTC
NA | TRBJ2-5 | TRBV20-1 | TRBD2 | CSARRGAETQYF | TGCAGTGCCAGGCGGGGGGCCGAGACCCAGTACTTC
few | TRBJ2-7 | TRBV15 | NA | CATSRVAGGAYEQYF | TGTGCCACCAGCAGAGTGGCAGGGGGGGCCTACGAGCAGTACTTC
few | TRBJ1-1 | TRBV21-1 | NA | CASSTSDRLNTEAFF | TGTGCCAGCAGCACTTCGGACAGACTGAACACTGAAGCTTTCTTT
many | TRBJ2-1 | TRBV29-1 | TRBD2 | CSVTARELVNEQFF | TGCAGCGTTACGGCGCGGGAGTTGGTGAATGAGCAGTTCTTC
NA | TRBJ2-5 | TRBV2 | NA | CASIVRGQGETQYF | TGTGCCAGCATAGTCAGGGGTCAAGGAGAGACCCAGTACTTC
few | TRBJ1-1 | TRBV20-1 | NA | CSASPYTLNTEAFF | TGCAGTGCTAGCCCATACACCTTGAACACTGAAGCTTTCTTT
NA | TRBJ2-1 | TRBV12-3/TRBV12-4 | NA | CASSLLGFGLSSYNEQFF | TGTGCCAGCAGTTTATTAGGCTTTGGTCTGAGCTCCTACAATGAGCAGTTCTTC
many | TRBJ1-6 | TRBV11-2 | NA | CASSSGPNNSPLHF | TGTGCCAGCAGCTCGGGACCTAATAATTCACCCCTCCACTTT